Presented here are 32 T cell receptor beta chains from one specimen sequenced in a study of shared clonotypes between healthy human individuals. The table came from immunoSEQ multiplex PCR; TCRdb's copy has only in-frame clones and leaves some out. The sample has 2 million to 2.5 million clones; about nine tenths are singletons. Specimen: naive CD4+ T cells from PBMCs. Documented subset: CD45RA+ positively selected. The source is a man aged 18 to 35 in good health. Some clones in this sample may be carry-over from other donors' samples.

V gene TRBV5-1 combines with J gene TRBJ2-5, with a tentative D call TRBD2 (8 bases). V was trimmed by 3 bases and J by 1 base, leaving 13 bases between them. CDR1 is SGHRS and CDR2 is YFSETQ in the germline V gene. The CDR3 runs to 15 residues. As DNA, the CDR3 is TGCGCCAGCAGCTCGGGAGGGACAGCCCAAGAGACCCAGTACTTC. This translates into CASSSGGTAQETQYF.

This chain links TRBV7-2 with TRBJ1-4; no firm D call. The germline V gene has CDR1 SGHTA and CDR2 FQGNSA. V gave up 1 base and J gave up 6 bases, with 12 bases separating them. The CDR3 sequence is 15 residues long. The CDR3 nucleotides are TGTGCCAGCAGCTTAGAAGCCGGGAATTATGAAAAACTGTTTTTT. Translation gives CASSLEAGNYEKLFF.

V and J are TRBV28 and TRBJ1-5; D unresolved. The germline V gene has CDR1 MDHEN and CDR2 SYDVKM. This CDR3 contains 15 residues. V dropped 6 bases and J dropped 2 bases, with 14 bases sitting between them. CDR3 residues: CASSEVGGGNQPQHF. The CDR3 DNA follows: TGTGCCAGCAGCGAGGTGGGCGGGGGCAATCAGCCCCAGCATTTT.

This clone occurred once. This chain links TRBV5-6 with TRBJ2-3; weak D call: TRBD1 (5 bases). The V and J ends lost 5 bases and 2 bases respectively, with 15 bases between them. Germline values: CDR1 SGHDT, CDR2 YYEEEE. The CDR3 length is 15 residues. The CDR3 nucleotides are TGTGCCAGCAGTCGAAGGGGCGCCTACACAGATACGCAGTATTTT. Translated, it gives CASSRRGAYTDTQYF.

In regard to this clone: This sample also contains other DNA sequences that code for the same CDR3. The chain combines TRBV6-5 with TRBJ1-2, with TRBD1 as a possible D gene (6 bases). Trimming left V 3 bases short and J 4 bases short, with 9 bases between. Germline V gives CDR1 MNHEY, CDR2 SVGAGI. This CDR3 region has 13 residues. CDR3 DNA sequence: TGTGCCAGCAGTTATCTAGGGGGCTATGGCTACACCTTC. This codes for CASSYLGGYGYTF.

The chain uses TRBV30 and TRBJ2-1; 7 nucleotides line up with TRBD2. Trimming cost V 1 base and J 9 bases; bases outside gene matches: 12. Germline V gene sequence: CDR1 GTSNPN, CDR2 SVGIG (reference sequence). The CDR3 length is 15 residues. This chain's CDR3 is CAWSATRRTGGEQFF. Written as DNA, the CDR3 is TGTGCCTGGAGTGCTACTCGGCGAACGGGAGGTGAGCAGTTCTTC.

As for this clone: This specimen includes other DNA sequences encoding the same CDR3. The V call is TRBV5-1, the J call TRBJ1-2; 8 nucleotides line up with TRBD1. Germline lookup yields CDR1 SGHRS and CDR2 YFSETQ. With 4 bases clipped from V and 4 bases from J, the junction kept 6 bases outside the gene matches. CDR3 length equals 14 residues. The CDR3 protein is CASSPGGAGYGYTF. CDR3 nucleotides: TGCGCCAGCAGCCCAGGGGGCGCGGGCTATGGCTACACCTTC.

The gene calls are TRBV11-3 and TRBJ1-1; unclear D gene. V gave up 5 bases and J gave up 0 bases, with 7 bases separating them. The CDR3 length is 13 residues. Germline assignment: CDR1 SGHNT and CDR2 YENEEA. The CDR3 nucleotides are TGTGCCAGCAGCGCCCAAATGAACACTGAAGCTTTCTTT. Protein sequence: CASSAQMNTEAFF. The full variable domain, completed using reference TRBV11-3 and TRBJ1-1, is EAGVVQSPRYKIIEKKQPVAFWCNPISGHNTLYWYLQNLGQGPELLIRYENEEAVDDSQLPKDRFSAERLKGVDSTLKIQPAELGDSAVYLCASSAQMNTEAFFGQGTRLTVV.

As concerns this clone: This CDR3 is also generated by other DNA sequences in the sample. V is TRBV19 and J is TRBJ2-1, with 13 bases aligning to TRBD2. CDR3 length: 14 residues. After removal of 6 bases from V and 4 bases from J, the junction contained 0 bases not matched to a gene. Germline assignment: CDR1 LNHDA and CDR2 SQIVND (reference sequence). Here the CDR3 DNA reads TGTGCCAGTAGGACTAGCGGGAGGTACAATGAGCAGTTCTTC. This codes for CASRTSGRYNEQFF.

The chain joins TRBV18 to TRBJ1-2, with TRBD1 identical over 9 bases. The CDR3 has 15 residues. Germline CDR1 and CDR2: KGHSH and LQKENI. Trimming took 3 bases from V and 4 from J; bases not matched to a gene: 6. The CDR3 nucleotides read TGTGCCAGCTCACCGGGACAGGGAAATGTCTATGGCTACACCTTC. This encodes CASSPGQGNVYGYTF.

Note on this clone: The junction does not match germline at one end; this may be a read error. The chain has TRBV19 and TRBJ2-5; 12 bases line up with TRBD2. Looked up from germline, CDR1 is LNHDA and CDR2 is SQIVND (reference sequence). The CDR3 is made up of 14 amino acids. The CDR3, as DNA: TGCGGAACCCTAGCGGGGGGGCTCCAAGAGACCCAGTACTTC. This gives the protein CGTLAGGLQETQYF. The full variable domain, with the rest looked up from reference TRBV19 and TRBJ2-5, is DGGITQSPKYLFRKEGQNVTLSCEQNLNHDAMYWYRQDPGQGLRLIYYSQIVNDFQKGDIAEGYSVSREKKESFPLTVTSAQKNPTAFYLCGTLAGGLQETQYFGPGTRLLVL.

The genes are TRBV28 and TRBJ2-3; TRBD1 might be the D (5 bases). Germline loops: CDR1 MDHEN, CDR2 SYDVKM. This CDR3 has 13 residues. Between the trimmed V and J ends, which lost 9 bases and 1 base, there was a span of 11 bases. The CDR3 nucleotides are TGTGCCAGTGAGTTAGGGGGCACAGATACGCAGTATTTT. Translated: CASELGGTDTQYF. The full variable domain, rest sourced from reference TRBV28 and TRBJ2-3, is DVKVTQSSRYLVKRTGEKVFLECVQDMDHENMFWYRQDPGLGLRLIYFSYDVKMKEKGDIPEGYSVSREKKERFSLILESASTNQTSMYLCASELGGTDTQYFGPGTRLTVL.

The chain is built from TRBV25-1 and TRBJ1-2; D is ambiguous. The CDR3 is 14 amino acids. The V gene's germline CDR1 is MGHDK and CDR2 SYGVNS. V lost 5 bases to trimming and J lost 5 bases, with 15 bases between them. CDR3 residues: CASSLQAPGYGYTF. Here the CDR3 DNA reads TGTGCCAGCAGTTTGCAGGCTCCGGGGTATGGCTACACCTTC.

The chain recombines TRBV5-1 with TRBJ2-6, with TRBD2 identical over 7 bases. The V and J ends lost 0 bases and 4 bases, in that order; junction bases with no gene match: 4. The CDR3 is made up of 16 amino acids. Germline CDR1 reads SGHRS; CDR2 reads YFSETQ. The CDR3 reads CASSLGSGKGANVLTF. The CDR3 nucleotides are TGCGCCAGCAGCTTGGGAAGCGGGAAGGGGGCCAACGTCCTGACTTTC. The variable domain in full, completed from reference TRBV5-1 and TRBJ2-6, reads KAGVTQTPRYLIKTRGQQVTLSCSPISGHRSVSWYQQTPGQGLQFLFEYFSETQRNKGNFPGRFSGRQFSNSRSEMNVSTLELGDSALYLCASSLGSGKGANVLTFGAGSRLTVL.

The chain has TRBV6-5 and TRBJ1-4, with D unresolved. V lost 2 bases and J lost 4, with 14 bases in between. CDR3 length equals 16 residues. Germline-derived CDR1 and CDR2 are MNHEY and SVGAGI. CDR3 in amino acids: CASSYGRSPRNEKLFF. The CDR3 region has the DNA TGTGCCAGCAGTTACGGTCGGTCTCCCCGTAATGAAAAACTGTTTTTT.

This rearrangement joins TRBV7-9 to TRBJ1-1; no reliable D call. Trimming took off 6 bases at V and 3 bases at J, with 2 bases between the two ends. The CDR3 has 10 amino acids. Germline V gene data show CDR1 as SEHNR and CDR2 as FQNEAQ (reference sequence). The CDR3 DNA follows: TGTGCCAGCAGGGACACTGAAGCTTTCTTT. It is translated as CASRDTEAFF.

The rearrangement uses TRBV11-3 and TRBJ2-7, with 9 bases fitting TRBD2. V lost 4 bases and J lost 4; bases outside the gene matches: 17. The CDR3 sequence is 18 residues long. CDR1 is SGHNT and CDR2 is YENEEA in the germline V gene. The CDR3 DNA reads TGTGCCAGCAGCTCACCAGCCCTTCGACTAGCGGAAAGATACGAGCAGTACTTC. Translating gives CASSSPALRLAERYEQYF.

This clone was counted once. The chain links TRBV15 to TRBJ1-2; 7 bases are shared with TRBD1. Germline lookup yields CDR1 LNHNV and CDR2 YYDKDF (reference sequence). This CDR3 is built from 11 residues. V lost 5 bases to trimming and J lost 14 bases; unmatched junction nucleotides: 8. For the CDR3, the DNA is TGTGCCACCAGCGGGGACAGCTCGAGAACCTTC. Translated, it gives CATSGDSSRTF.

A remark on this clone: Other nucleotide sequences in the sample specify the same CDR3. The chain joins TRBV5-6 to TRBJ2-7; 13 nucleotides agree with TRBD2. The CDR3 is made up of 15 amino acids. Trimming removed 0 bases from V and 3 bases from J; junction bases left unmatched: 0. From germline, CDR1 is SGHDT and CDR2 YYEEEE. In DNA form, the CDR3 reads TGTGCCAGCAGCTTGGGACTAGCGGGAGGCTACGAGCAGTACTTC. Translated, it gives CASSLGLAGGYEQYF.

V is TRBV2 and J is TRBJ1-1; D uncertain. CDR1 and CDR2 (germline): SNHLY, FYNNEI. Trimming left V 6 bases short and J 1 base short, with 12 bases between. CDR3 length: 14 amino acids. CDR3 nucleotide sequence: TGTGCCAGCAGGGATGTGAGCCGGAACACTGAAGCTTTCTTT. Translated: CASRDVSRNTEAFF.

The rearrangement links TRBV19 to TRBJ1-1; a possible D gene is TRBD1 (6 bases). CDR1 and CDR2 from the germline V gene are LNHDA and SQIVND (reference sequence). The V and J ends lost 4 bases and 4 bases respectively, with 13 bases between them. The CDR3 contains 14 residues. The CDR3 bases are TGTGCCAGTAGTAGAGGGGGAGGGATCACTGAAGCTTTCTTT. This encodes CASSRGGGITEAFF.

Here the CDR3 reads CASSLINGGQETQYF. In DNA form, the CDR3 reads TGTGCCAGCAGCTTAATTAACGGAGGCCAAGAGACCCAGTACTTC. This sequence joins TRBV7-7 and TRBJ2-5; a possible D gene is TRBD2 (5 bases). Germline-derived CDR1 and CDR2 are SSHAT and FNYEAQ (reference sequence). V lost 2 bases, J lost 1 base, and 11 bases lay in between. This CDR3 has 15 residues.

The chain couples TRBV29-1 to TRBJ2-1; D may match TRBD1 or TRBD2 (6 bases each). The ends were cut back, 7 bases at V and 9 bases at J, with 10 bases in the middle. Per germline, CDR1 SQVTM and CDR2 ANQGSEA. This CDR3 spans 10 amino acids. The CDR3 here is CSAGAGEQFF. The CDR3 nucleotides are TGCAGCGCGGGGGCAGGTGAGCAGTTCTTC.

The chain combines TRBV28 with TRBJ2-7; 7 nucleotides align to TRBD2. The J segment lost 6 bases and the V segment lost 7 bases, leaving 9 bases of the junction unmatched. This CDR3 has 13 amino acids. The V gene's germline CDR1 is MDHEN and CDR2 SYDVKM. CDR3 coding DNA: TGTGCCAGCACGAGCGGGACTGAACGCGAGCAGTACTTC. It specifies CASTSGTEREQYF.

CDR3 in DNA: TGTGCCAGCAGTAGGGGGGTAGCGGGAGGGCCGAGGTCCTACAATGAGCAGTTCTTC. Amino acids: CASSRGVAGGPRSYNEQFF. The chain recombines TRBV6-4 with TRBJ2-1; TRBD2 aligns across 11 bases. CDR1 is MRHNA and CDR2 is SNTAGT in the germline V gene. The CDR3 sequence is 19 residues long. V dropped 5 bases and J dropped 1; count of bases not matched to a gene: 13.

The chain recombines TRBV28 with TRBJ2-3; D tentatively fits TRBD1 or TRBD2 (6 bases each). V lost 6 bases and J 4 bases, leaving 20 bases between the germline ends. CDR1 is MDHEN, CDR2 SYDVKM, per germline. CDR3 size: 16 residues. The CDR3 DNA sequence: TGTGCCAGCAGCCCCTGGGTGGCAGGGGAGGCAGATACGCAGTATTTT. Its translation is CASSPWVAGEADTQYF.

V usage is TRBV20-1 and J usage is TRBJ1-5; no firm D call. CDR1 and CDR2 from the germline V gene are DFQATT and SNEGSKA (reference sequence). The CDR3 has 10 residues. Trimming cost V 3 bases and J 11 bases, with 8 bases left between them. The CDR3 protein is CSASRMSQHF. CDR3 sequence (DNA): TGCAGTGCTAGTCGAATGTCCCAGCATTTT.

J is TRBJ2-7 and V is TRBV19; D ambiguous. V shed 3 bases and J shed 2 bases, with 11 bases lying between them. The germline gives CDR1 LNHDA, CDR2 SQIVND (reference sequence). The CDR3 spans 14 residues. CDR3 bases: TGTGCCAGTAGTATGTCGCCAGACCCCTACGAGCAGTACTTC. Translating it yields CASSMSPDPYEQYF. Combining the CDR3 with reference TRBV19 and TRBJ2-7 gives the whole variable domain DGGITQSPKYLFRKEGQNVTLSCEQNLNHDAMYWYRQDPGQGLRLIYYSQIVNDFQKGDIAEGYSVSREKKESFPLTVTSAQKNPTAFYLCASSMSPDPYEQYFGPGTRLTVT.

The genes are TRBV27 and TRBJ2-3; TRBD2 matches 14 bases. CDR3 length: 19 amino acids. Unmatched junction bases numbered 10, after V lost 5 bases and J lost 0 bases. Germline lookup yields CDR1 MNHEY and CDR2 SMNVEV (reference sequence). CDR3 nucleotides: TGTGCCAGCAGTCCCCGACTAGCGGGAGGGGATACTAGCACAGATACGCAGTATTTT. This sequence encodes CASSPRLAGGDTSTDTQYF.

This chain connects TRBV27 to TRBJ2-3, with D unclear. Deletions cut 8 bases from V and 1 base from J, with 19 bases between. This CDR3 is 16 amino acids long. Germline CDR1 and CDR2: MNHEY and SMNVEV (reference sequence). The CDR3 loop reads CASSTTTWQGTDTQYF. CDR3 coding DNA: TGTGCCAGCTCGACCACTACGTGGCAGGGCACAGATACGCAGTATTTT.

The rearrangement uses TRBV2 and TRBJ2-5, with D perhaps matching TRBD1 (9 bases). The CDR3 extends over 19 amino acids. Trimming cost V 5 bases and J 1 base, with 26 bases left between them. CDR1 and CDR2 from the germline V gene are SNHLY and FYNNEI. CDR3 DNA: TGTGCCAGCAGTCCAGGGACAGGGTTTTCAACTAGCGGCCAAGAGACCCAGTACTTC. Translated, it gives CASSPGTGFSTSGQETQYF.

Points on this clone: Other DNA sequences in the sample encode the same CDR3. The CDR3 sequence: CASSGQPNTEAFF. For the CDR3, the DNA is TGTGCCAGTTCGGGACAGCCTAACACTGAAGCTTTCTTT. The chain combines TRBV7-3 with TRBJ1-1, with TRBD1 matching over 7 bases. V lost 9 bases to trimming and J lost 2 bases; unmatched junction nucleotides: 6. CDR1 and CDR2 (germline): SGHTA, FQGTGA. The CDR3 covers 13 residues. Looking up the rest from reference TRBV7-3 and TRBJ1-1 gives the full variable domain: GAGVSQTPSNKVTEKGKYVELRCDPISGHTALYWYRQSLGQGPEFLIYFQGTGAADDSGLPNDRFFAVRPEGSVSTLKIQRTERGDSAVYLCASSGQPNTEAFFGQGTRLTVV.